This TCR beta chain was profiled in a study of blood T cell repertoires in COVID-19. Living in 20 to 30 US areas, the participants were between roughly 18 and 90 years of age. After removal of 3 bases from V and 8 bases from J, the junction contained 4 bases not matched to a gene. Germline CDR1 and CDR2: SGHNT and YENEEA. The CDR3 totals 13 residues. Study processing details: Estimated nucleated cell counts came from reference gene primer amplification. Sequencing used immunoSEQ multiplex PCR; TCRdb keeps in-frame clones, though not all of them. The V and J calls and clone size are taken from that table; D and trimming were inferred from the DNA. This table holds roughly 320,000 clones, over 90% found once.

Material for sequencing was PBMCs or T cells enriched from blood (not recorded which). The TCR originated in a woman in her 30s who had been exposed to COVID-19. V and J are TRBV11-3 and TRBJ1-3; 7 positions match TRBD1. The CDR3 DNA reads TGTGCCAGCAGCTTTAACAGGGGCCACACCATATATTTT. The encoded protein is CASSFNRGHTIYF.